What follows is one TCR beta chain and its context. These data come from a study of control samples from healthy donors and cancer patients. The CDR3 loop spans 14 amino acids. From germline, CDR1 is LGHDT and CDR2 YNNKEL (reference sequence). The ends were cut back, 4 bases at V and 2 bases at J, with 11 bases in the middle. TCRdb's copy holds only in-frame clones and misses some; the assay was immunoSEQ multiplex PCR. The repertoire consists of 35,000 to 50,000 clones, with 70% to 90% occurring once and the leading ten covering roughly 10%. The receptor was derived from a woman aged 60-75 years with lung cancer. The sequenced material came from PBMCs. This chain joins TRBV3-1 (or the pseudogene TRBV3-2) and TRBJ1-1; unclear D gene. The CDR3: CASSPPGVNTEAFF. CDR3 DNA: TGTGCCAGCAGCCCCCCGGGTGTAAACACTGAAGCTTTCTTT.